This T cell receptor beta chain was documented in a study of cytomegalovirus exposure and HLA in healthy donors (dated by TCRdb to the late 2010s). Study-level background: According to an earlier analysis of 450 to 650 of the donors, 150 million to 200 million T cells yielded over 90 million unique TCR beta sequences and roughly 280 Gb of sequence data. An early release that covered several hundred HLA-typed donors contained about 300 gigabases of sequencing data and 80 million or so unique TCR sequences. Of the roughly 390 genotyped donors, over 80% were placed in the genetic ancestry cluster associated with self-reported Caucasian donors. The study was designed to test whether signatures of past pathogen exposure could be identified by cataloging public T cell receptors. The study used immunosequencing to profile the T cell repertoires of under 700 subjects and linked those repertoires to cytomegalovirus serostatus. Besides the first cohort of under 700 subjects, a separate validation cohort made up of around 120 different subjects was used. To predict cytomegalovirus infection status, the study brought together high-throughput TCR immunosequencing, statistical association of individual TCRs with disease status, and machine learning. In a later analysis, previously published TCR beta repertoires from 670 or so donors were re-analyzed and high-resolution HLA genotyping was added so that TCR occurrence patterns could be studied. The later analysis used no new phenotypic data to find candidate immune exposures, relying instead on TCR beta sequences and their occurrence across donors. An earlier analysis of some 600 of the donors applied high-throughput TCR beta sequencing to assess whether each TCR beta V gene segment acted as functional or pseudogenic. Donor age, sex, ethnicity and CMV serostatus were compiled alongside the repertoire data. A later genetic analysis took genome-wide SNP genotypes for about three fifths of the 666 donors and used that subset as a discovery cohort. All discovery cohort repertoires had been generated on a single sequencing platform. HLA typing included class I and class II loci at four-digit resolution. The number of donors typed differed by locus, with roughly 620-640 for A, B, C, DRB1 and DQB1, more than 500 for DQA1, 600 to 610 for DPA1, and approximately 470 for DPB1. Roughly 5 DR-DQ haplotypes were handled as single units for association and clustering, since linkage in the cohort was strong. On average, approximately 250,000 unique TCR beta nucleotide sequences were sequenced per donor among fewer than 500 genotyped donors of the cohort, with roughly a sixth of those sequences being non-productive. Paper-wide results and their limitations: In vitro tests confirmed that a few of the cytomegalovirus-associated TCR beta chains recognize cytomegalovirus antigens. It was suggested by the authors that the approach could potentially be generalized to other disease states and immunological phenotypes. Most TCR sequences were seen in very few donors, while some public TCRs were found in many individuals. Because counts were too low, around 18 rarely observed V segments, including chromosome 9 orphons, were left out of the earlier analysis of some 600 of the donors. According to a later analysis, TCR association rates differed among HLA loci, with DRB1 alleles showing the most associated TCRs and HLA-C alleles showing the fewest. In an earlier analysis of fewer than 700 of the donors, most TCR beta V segments appeared in productive rearrangements about 87% or about 30% of the time, broadly matching IMGT annotations. A further reported finding was that TCR beta sequences accurately predicted the HLA-A and HLA-B alleles for most subjects in the first cohort. Compared with the approximately 670-donor mean, donors in an Asian-associated ancestry cluster had fewer N-insertions in productive TCRs, according to a later genetic analysis. CMV serostatus was the only immune exposure information available for the cohort. Because some donors lacked HLA typing at each locus, the association tests relied only on the typed subset. The 87-base-pair reads could not distinguish some IMGT-functional V segments, including TRBV6-2 and TRBV6-3, so those segments were excluded. The study gave a list of roughly 150 TCR beta chains associated with cytomegalovirus. A later analysis found that HLA-associated TCR beta chains were more clonally expanded and had lower generation probabilities than equally common non-associated chains. Specific HLA alleles were associated with 15,000 to 20,000 TCR beta sequences at a false discovery rate of 0.05 in a later analysis. Only TCR beta chains were sequenced in this cohort, and the absence of alpha or paired-chain data limited detectable features. In a later genetic analysis, a missense DCLRE1C variant was associated with V-gene and J-gene trimming of TCR beta chains, and the association was replicated in an independent cohort. When HLA alleles, especially DR and DQ, strongly co-occurred, attributing TCR associations to individual alleles was difficult. Roughly uniform sequencing depth across donors was assumed in presence/absence analyses, although this assumption may not hold. Most CMV-associated TCR beta chains appeared to be HLA-restricted in a later analysis, and the HLA associations seemed to be driven largely by CMV exposure. A cluster of highly shared sequence variants was judged likely to represent a technical artifact of the sequencing pipeline. Several of the top co-occurrence clusters appeared to be linked to parvovirus B19, influenza, CMV and Epstein-Barr virus, according to a later analysis. The classifier was reported to diagnose cytomegalovirus status with high specificity and sensitivity in both the original cohort and the validation cohort. Correlated functional status among segregating V segments might be attributable to linkage disequilibrium, but an unknown experimental factor could not be ruled out.

The cohort was made up of about 610 healthy bone marrow donors. Cohort members were all nominally healthy when sampled, although unrecorded immune exposures were likely present. The donor tested CMV seronegative, placing the donor among the roughly 400 seronegative members of the cohort. Every donor gave a peripheral blood sample, and the peripheral blood mononuclear cells from that sample were used for TCR beta sequencing. Genomic DNA was extracted from the blood cell samples with the Qiagen DNeasy Blood Extraction Kit. Comment on this clone: What this receptor recognizes is not known. No qualities accompany the bases; no much larger clone lies one base away.

The library was generated by the immunoSEQ multiplex PCR assay. For the multiplex PCR, a mixture combining 60 forward primers for TCR Vbeta segments and 13 reverse primers for TCR Jbeta segments was used. Amplification of the CDR3 region of rearranged TCR beta genes was performed with a multiplex PCR assay on genomic DNA. Amplified TCR beta libraries were sequenced as 87-base-pair reads on the Illumina HiSeq System. The authors processed their data as follows. A later analysis counted about 82 million unique TCR beta chains across the 650 to 800 repertoires, and roughly 10 million of these chains were shared by at least two donors. A nearest-neighbor algorithm error-corrected the raw reads and collapsed the reads into unique sequences, merging closely related sequences to remove PCR and sequencing errors. V, D and J gene segments were assigned by aligning CDR3 sequences to IMGT reference sequences. Each retained sequence needed at least a six-nucleotide match to both a V gene segment and a J gene segment. A rearrangement was called productive if the CDR3 had no stop codons and remained in frame with V and J, and every other rearrangement was called non-productive. CDR3 was defined according to IMGT convention as the region running from the second conserved V-encoded cysteine to the conserved J-encoded phenylalanine. Sequences without an unambiguous match to a single V gene segment were excluded from the earlier analysis of 450 to 650 of the donors. An earlier analysis of several hundred of the donors called V segments functional above 56.7% productive rearrangements and segregating when the between-donor standard deviation exceeded 5%. A statistical classification framework was built for diagnosing cytomegalovirus status from the catalog of TCR beta chain sequences. V and J gene assignment, in a later analysis, came from comparing TCR nucleotide sequences with IMGT/GENE-DB human TR gene sequences. Using the TCRdist pipeline, a later analysis assigned CDR3 sequences along with most-parsimonious VDJ recombination scenarios. In a later analysis, each TCR beta chain was defined by its CDR3 amino acid sequence together with its V-gene family, and reads without a unique V-gene family were excluded. As a way to deal with suspected cross-contamination and a sequencing artifact, a later analysis dropped hundreds of nucleotide sequences that were highly shared and had low generation probability. A later analysis calculated a clonal expansion index for each public chain from normalized within-repertoire ranks of inferred template counts. In a later analysis, generation probabilities were computed with a VDJ recombination model fitted to out-of-frame rearrangements, and the resulting probabilities were checked against IGoR. Hypergeometric tests were used in a later analysis to score TCR-TCR, TCR-HLA and TCR-CMV co-occurrence, with a repertoire-size bias correction applied to the TCR pairs. In a later analysis, false discovery rates were estimated by permuting HLA or CMV assignments 20 times. A later analysis grouped co-occurring TCRs with DBSCAN, adding TCRdist sequence similarity when clustering within HLA-allele-positive subsets. Co-occurrence clustering excluded repertoires with fewer than 30,000 or more than 120,000 public chains, plus five with anomalous nucleotide sharing. In its TCRdb copy, this immuneACCESS table keeps in-frame sequences only and misses some clones. Where compared with another copy, unresolved V genes explain less than half of these, and the others have no known cause. V and J calls and clone size are copied from that table; D and trimming were computed from the DNA. For this sample there are 99,000 or so clones; about 69% appear just once. Jointly, the top ten make up under 1.5% of the sample.

Per the germline V gene (reference sequence), MNHEY is the CDR1 and SMNVEV is the CDR2. From the cysteine through the phenylalanine, the CDR3 covers 16 amino acids. Of all the DNA, just the CDR3 is kept, 48 bases in frame from base 1. The junction shows trimming of 5 bases on V and 4 bases on J, and the gene matches do not reach 9 bases of it. The chain was built from TRBV27 and TRBJ2-3; TRBD2 lines up with 10 middle nucleotides. The sequenced sample consisted of PBMCs. This sequence was found in a man aged 40-49 years in good health and CMV-seronegative. The nucleotides read TGTGCCAGCAGTCCGACCAGCGGGGGGGCGGCAGATACGCAGTATTTT. This is translated as CASSPTSGGAADTQYF.